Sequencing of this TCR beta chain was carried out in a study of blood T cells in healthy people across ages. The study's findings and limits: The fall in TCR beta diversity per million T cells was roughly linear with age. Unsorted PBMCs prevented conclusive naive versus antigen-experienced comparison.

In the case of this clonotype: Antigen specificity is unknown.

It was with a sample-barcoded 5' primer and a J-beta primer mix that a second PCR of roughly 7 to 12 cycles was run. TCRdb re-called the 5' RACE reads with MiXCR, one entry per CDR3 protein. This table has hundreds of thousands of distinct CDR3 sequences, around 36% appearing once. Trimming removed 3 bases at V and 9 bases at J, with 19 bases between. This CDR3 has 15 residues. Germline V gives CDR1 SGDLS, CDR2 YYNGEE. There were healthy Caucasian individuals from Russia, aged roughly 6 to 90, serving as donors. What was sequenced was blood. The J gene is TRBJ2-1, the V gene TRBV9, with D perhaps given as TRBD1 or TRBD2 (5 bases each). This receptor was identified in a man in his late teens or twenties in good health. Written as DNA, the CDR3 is TGTGCCAGCAGCGCCCCGGGACCCGGGCTCAGTGAGCAGTTCTTC. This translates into CASSAPGPGLSEQFF. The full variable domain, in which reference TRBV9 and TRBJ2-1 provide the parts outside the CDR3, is DSGVTQTPKHLITATGQRVTLRCSPRSGDLSVYWYQQSLDQGLQFLIQYYNGEERAKGNILERFSAQQFPDLHSELNLSSLELGDSALYFCASSAPGPGLSEQFFGPGTRLTVL.